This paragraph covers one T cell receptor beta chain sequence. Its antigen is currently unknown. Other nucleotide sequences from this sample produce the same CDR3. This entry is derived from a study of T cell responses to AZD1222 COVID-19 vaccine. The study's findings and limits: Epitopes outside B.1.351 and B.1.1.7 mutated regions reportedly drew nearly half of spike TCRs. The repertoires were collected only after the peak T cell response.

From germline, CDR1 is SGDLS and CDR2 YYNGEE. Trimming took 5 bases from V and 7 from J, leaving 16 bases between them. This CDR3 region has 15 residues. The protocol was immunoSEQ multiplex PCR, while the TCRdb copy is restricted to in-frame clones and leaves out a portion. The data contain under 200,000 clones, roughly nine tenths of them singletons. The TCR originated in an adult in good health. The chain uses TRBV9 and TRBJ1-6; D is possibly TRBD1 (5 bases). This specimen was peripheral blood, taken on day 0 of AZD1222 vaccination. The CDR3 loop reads CASSEGDRGNSPLHF. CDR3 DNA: TGTGCCAGCAGTGAAGGGGACCGGGGGAATTCACCCCTCCACTTT.